This TCR beta chain came from a study of beta chain features in type 1 diabetes. The study, taken as a whole, reports: The study found fewer insertions and more deletions at VDJ junctions in type 1 diabetes patients.

As every portion of the isolated RNA was reverse transcribed, the sequencing read expressed TCRB transcripts. Data came from immunoSEQ multiplex PCR; TCRdb stores just in-frame clones and leaves some out. This table holds about 350,000 clones, about 19% found once. This clone was seen a few times. Its antigen is unidentified. V shed 1 base, J shed 15 bases, and the junction held 5 bases outside the gene matches. Looked up from germline, CDR1 is MGHDK and CDR2 is SYGVNS. The CDR3 is 13 amino acids. Sequencing was performed on naive CD4+ T cells from blood. The rearrangement joins TRBV25-1 to TRBJ2-2; 10 bases match TRBD1. The TCR comes from a woman aged 18-29 years in good health. CDR3 in amino acids: CASSESVTGGLFF. The CDR3 bases are TGTGCCAGCAGTGAATCGGTGACAGGGGGCTTGTTTTTT.